Following are 13 T cell receptor beta chains from one sample sequenced in a study of regulatory T cells in long-lasting Graves disease. Described time point: persistent/refractory GD, antithyroid drugs over 5 years with positive TRAb. Generation of the TCR library employed RNA extracted from PBMCs. CDR3 regions were amplified by Arm-PCR using iRepertoire HTBI primers to build TCR beta libraries. TCRdb recomputed calls from the multiplex PCR reads with MiXCR, one row per CDR3 protein. The table includes hundreds of thousands of distinct CDR3 sequences, less than 25% detected once. The specimen was peripheral blood mononuclear cells (PBMCs), collected when the disease was refractory, from a patient treated with antithyroid drugs. These receptors came from a female donor with Graves disease.

This clonotype was detected once. Since a much larger clone is just one base distant, this may be a read error. The chain recombines TRBV7-2 with TRBJ2-7; the D gene could be TRBD1 or TRBD2 (5 bases each). Trimming pared 4 bases from V and 6 bases from J, leaving 19 bases between. This CDR3 comprises 15 residues. Germline V gives CDR1 SGHTA, CDR2 FQGNSA. CDR3 nucleotide sequence: TGTGCCAGCAGCTGGACCGGGACGCCGGGGAGCGAGCAGTACTTC. Its translation is CASSWTGTPGSEQYF.

There are many counts of this clonotype. The chain has TRBV28 and TRBJ2-7; a weak D match, TRBD1 (6 bases). The CDR3 runs to 15 residues. V was shortened by 1 base and J by 4 bases, with 14 bases between the two germline ends. Germline V gene data show CDR1 as MDHEN and CDR2 as SYDVKM. DNA for the CDR3: TGTGCCAGCAGTTTATCTCGGGACAAGAAGTACGAGCAGTACTTC. This codes for CASSLSRDKKYEQYF.

About this clonotype itself: Germline and junction disagree at one end, which may indicate a read error. This CDR3 is CASSRGRDSHEQYF. The CDR3 nucleotides are TGTGCCAGCTCACGGGGCAGGGACTCCCACGAGCAGTACTTC. The chain recombines TRBV18 with TRBJ2-7, with D perhaps matching TRBD2 (6 bases). Germline values: CDR1 KGHSH, CDR2 LQKENI. The CDR3 sequence is 14 residues long.

The sample holds a few counts of this clonotype. The chain links TRBV19 to TRBJ1-5; 11 bases fit TRBD1. Germline-derived CDR1 and CDR2 are LNHDA and SQIVND (reference sequence). Unmatched junction bases numbered 7, after V lost 6 bases and J lost 3 bases. This CDR3 has 16 residues. CDR3 loop: CASRPGQGAFNQPQHF. The CDR3 DNA follows: TGTGCCAGTAGACCCGGACAGGGGGCCTTCAATCAGCCCCAGCATTTT.

The J gene is TRBJ2-4, the V gene TRBV9; 8 positions agree with TRBD1. The ends lost 2 bases at V and 8 bases at J; junction bases unmatched: 9. There are 15 residues in the CDR3. The germline V gene has CDR1 SGDLS and CDR2 YYNGEE. The CDR3 reads CASSVEDRGGDIQYF. The CDR3 DNA reads as TGTGCCAGCAGCGTGGAAGACAGGGGAGGCGACATTCAGTACTTC. Combining the CDR3 with reference TRBV9 and TRBJ2-4 gives the whole variable domain DSGVTQTPKHLITATGQRVTLRCSPRSGDLSVYWYQQSLDQGLQFLIQYYNGEERAKGNILERFSAQQFPDLHSELNLSSLELGDSALYFCASSVEDRGGDIQYFGAGTRLSVL.

This clonotype was observed a handful of times. This rearrangement joins TRBV7-2 to TRBJ1-6; D call uncertain. Germline CDR1 and CDR2: SGHTA and FQGNSA. This CDR3 is built from 14 residues. The V end lost 1 base, the J end lost 7 bases, and 8 bases lay between the germline ends. The CDR3 DNA follows: TGTGCCAGCAGCTTAGAGGATTTGAATTCACCCCTCCACTTT. This gives the protein CASSLEDLNSPLHF.

This clonotype was seen a few times. The gene calls are TRBV28 and TRBJ1-6, with 8 bases lining up with TRBD1. CDR3 size: 15 residues. The V and J ends lost 6 bases and 7 bases, in that order; junction bases with no gene match: 8. Germline assignment: CDR1 MDHEN and CDR2 SYDVKM. The CDR3 region is CASRLGQGLNSPLHF. CDR3 nucleotide sequence: TGTGCCAGCAGACTCGGACAGGGCTTAAATTCACCCCTCCACTTT.

Regarding this clonotype: This sequence may be a read error, since a much larger clone differs from it by one base. The chain recombines TRBV10-3 with TRBJ1-5, with D possibly being TRBD1 (5 bases). The CDR3 spans 14 residues. Germline assignment: CDR1 ENHRY and CDR2 SYGVKD. V lost 2 bases to trimming and J lost 3 bases, with 8 bases between them. Here the CDR3 DNA reads TGTGCCATCAGTGAGGGTGGGACCAATCAGCCCCAGCATTTT. This sequence encodes CAISEGGTNQPQHF.

This clonotype has a handful of counts. The V gene is TRBV20-1, the J gene TRBJ2-7; 11 nucleotides agree with TRBD1. Trimming took 6 bases from V and 5 from J; bases not matched to a gene: 3. CDR1 is DFQATT and CDR2 is SNEGSKA in the germline V gene (reference sequence). The CDR3 is made up of 12 amino acids. CDR3 DNA: TGCAGTGCAGGGACAGGGGGAGACGAGCAGTACTTC. Protein product: CSAGTGGDEQYF.

This clonotype was found many times. The rearrangement uses TRBV7-2 and TRBJ2-7; TRBD2 matches at 7 bases. The CDR3 length is 14 residues. The germline gives CDR1 SGHTA, CDR2 FQGNSA. J lost 3 bases, V lost 5 bases, and 7 bases had no gene match. The CDR3 DNA reads TGTGCCAGCAGCCCTGGACTAGGAGGCTACGAGCAGTACTTC. This codes for CASSPGLGGYEQYF. The complete variable domain, with remaining parts taken from reference TRBV7-2 and TRBJ2-7, reads GAGVSQSPSNKVTEKGKDVELRCDPISGHTALYWYRQSLGQGLEFLIYFQGNSAPDKSGLPSDRFSAERTGGSVSTLTIQRTQQEDSAVYLCASSPGLGGYEQYFGPGTRLTVT.

The CDR3 loop reads CASGERRGNTEAFF. CDR3 nucleotides: TGTGCCAGCGGGGAGAGGCGAGGGAACACTGAAGCTTTCTTT. V usage is TRBV12-3 or TRBV12-4 and J usage is TRBJ1-1; D is undetermined. V dropped 8 bases and J dropped 1 base, with 14 bases sitting between them. The CDR3 contains 14 residues.

The chain carries TRBV3-1 and TRBJ2-7; 8 bases fit TRBD2. The CDR3 is 14 amino acids. V trimming: 5 bases; J trimming: 2 bases; junction bases outside the gene matches: 5. Germline CDR1 is LGHDT and CDR2 is YNNKEL (reference sequence). DNA for the CDR3: TGTGCCAGCAGCAATAGCGGGATGACCTACGAGCAGTACTTC. Amino acids: CASSNSGMTYEQYF.

This clonotype occurred many times. The genes are TRBV6-2 or TRBV6-3 and TRBJ2-7, with a weak D call TRBD1 (6 bases). The CDR3 contains 14 residues. V was clipped by 2 bases and J by 2 bases, with 10 bases between them. CDR1 is MNHEY, CDR2 SVGEGT, per germline. The DNA for the CDR3 is TGTGCCAGCAGTTACGGGGGCAGTACCTACGAGCAGTACTTC. Its translation is CASSYGGSTYEQYF.